The source of this T cell receptor (beta chain) is a study of cytomegalovirus exposure and HLA in healthy donors. Study overall: The 120 or so validation repertoires used a platform that matched the one used for the roughly 700 first-cohort repertoires, as a later analysis reported.

Using immunoSEQ multiplex PCR, the repertoire was profiled, and TCRdb retains in-frame clones only, with some absent. In the table there are about 220,000 clones, about 91% of which are singletons. Germline assignment: CDR1 MNHEY and CDR2 SMNVEV (reference sequence). The V end lost 0 bases, the J end lost 5 bases, and 13 bases lay between the germline ends. The length of the CDR3 is 15 residues. With regard to this clone: The antigen remains undetermined.

Study-wide points: The dataset shows that most TCR sequences were rare, while some public TCRs occurred in many donors. Cytomegalovirus association was assigned to around 150 TCR beta chains. In a later analysis, first-cohort TCR clusters were found to tend to co-occur in the approximately 120 validation repertoires.

This sequence originates from a woman between 18 and 30 years old in good health and CMV-seronegative. The J gene is TRBJ2-5, the V gene TRBV27, with D maybe TRBD2 (6 bases). The specimen was PBMCs. The CDR3 sequence: CASSLSPGGFETQYF. CDR3 nucleotide sequence: TGTGCCAGCAGTTTATCCCCTGGGGGGTTCGAGACCCAGTACTTC.